This TCR beta chain was found in a study of blood T cell repertoires in COVID-19 (dated by TCRdb to the early 2020s). About the investigation overall: Samples covering the acute and convalescent phases of COVID-19 were provided by collaborators in the United States, Italy and Spain. The material from the prospective study consisted of cDNA or gDNA derived from T cells, B-cell-depleted T cells, or PBMCs. The dataset comprised deeply sampled blood TCRbeta repertoires from subjects exposed to, actively infected with, or recovered from COVID-19. The repertoires were made available in a free public database intended to serve as a resource for research on the immune response to SARS-CoV-2. The samples were drawn from two sources: the first 160 participants of the ongoing ImmuneRACE study, and some 1,300 subjects contributed by 6 global collaborators. The sample metadata nearly always contained a de-identified subject ID, COVID-19 status, age in years and sex. HLA class I and class II types, where available, came from metadata supplied by the sample provider rather than from assay-based typing.

This clone was observed a single time. Its antigen is unknown. No quality values exist for individual bases; no much larger clone is one base distant. The immunoSEQ Assay, a bias-controlled multiplex PCR, was used to amplify TCRbeta CDR3 regions from genomic DNA. In the paper's pipeline: Within the assay, amplification of reference gene primers was used to estimate how many nucleated cells each sample contained. To quantify the absolute abundance of each unique TCRbeta CDR3 rearrangement, sequence reads were collapsed and filtered. For each sample, productive Simpson clonality was calculated by taking the square root of Simpson's diversity index across productive rearrangements. This immuneACCESS table, as held by TCRdb, lists in-frame sequences with V and J called but not all clones. Of the missing ones, under half trace to an unresolved V gene in checked studies; the others have no known cause. The V and J calls and the clone size are those of that table, but D and trimming were determined from the DNA. A total of a few hundred thousand clones appear in this sample, roughly 84% of them only once. The ten largest clones represent approximately 7.3% of the sample.

Participants in the prospective study were aged roughly 18 to 100 years, lived in about two dozen United States geographic areas, and enrolled through a virtual design. In the prospective study, participants were assigned to cohorts based on the clinical history participants reported in a screening survey and a study questionnaire. For ImmuneRACE Cohort 3, a participant was defined as recovered based on two consecutive negative NP/OP PCR tests, clearance by a healthcare professional, or resolution of symptoms. In the prospective study, whole blood, serum and a nasopharyngeal or oropharyngeal swab were collected from each participant by mobile phlebotomists. Participants in the prospective study had the option to provide additional blood draws and questionnaires over a roughly 2-month period. Blood samples from the prospective study were shipped frozen or at room temperature prior to DNA extraction.

V ends up 7 bases short and J 3 bases short, with an unmatched junction base count of 12. For CDR1 and CDR2, the germline V gene lists KGHDR and SFDVKD. The CDR3 spans 16 residues, from the cysteine through the phenylalanine. The entry retains the CDR3 DNA only, 48 bases that are in frame from base 1. The paper as a whole reports these results and caveats: The amount of clinical and demographic metadata varied by source and participant and was provided uncurated.

The sample was PBMCs or T cells enriched from blood (not recorded which). The TCR originated in a woman aged 40 to 55 who had recovered from COVID-19. Recombination joined TRBV24-1 with TRBJ2-3, with 7 junctional bases fitting TRBD1. The bases are TGTGCCACCAGCGACCCCCAGGCAGGGGGAACAGATACGCAGTATTTT. This is translated as CATSDPQAGGTDTQYF.